This T cell receptor beta chain appears in the sequencing data of a study of blood T cells in healthy people across ages. General study results and limits: Observed TCR beta diversity per million T cells went down as age went up. This fall followed a roughly linear course with age. More naive CD4+ cells and higher diversity were found in long-lived than in aged donors.

A second PCR, run for about 7 to 11 cycles, used a sample-barcoded 5' primer plus a J-beta primer mix. With 12 random nucleotides, a template-switch adaptor tagged each individual cDNA molecule. Each CDR3 protein is one row after TCRdb ran MiXCR on the 5' RACE reads. The sample includes some 1.4 million distinct CDR3 sequences, about 40% of them seen just once. Samples each yielded at least 6 micrograms of total RNA. As regards this clonotype: Its antigen is as yet unknown.

V dropped 5 bases and J dropped 3 bases, with 10 bases sitting between them. Germline CDR1 is MNHEY and CDR2 is SMNVEV (reference sequence). The CDR3 is 13 residues long. This TCR came from a woman between 18 and 30 years old in good health. The chain couples TRBV27 to TRBJ1-2; D may be TRBD1 (5 bases). Sample: blood. The CDR3 sequence: CASSAVGHYGYTF. The CDR3 DNA reads TGTGCCAGCAGTGCCGTGGGACACTATGGCTACACCTTC.